The 12 T cell receptor beta chains listed next were all sequenced from one sample in a study of Tregs in tolerant kidney transplant recipients. TCRdb's copy holds only in-frame clones and misses some; the assay was immunoSEQ multiplex PCR. The table has hundreds of thousands of clones, 80% to 85% seen once; the top ten hold approximately 0.69%. Sequenced: CD4+ T cells from blood. Receptors originate from a human donor in good health.

This clone was recorded a few times. The CDR3 sequence: CASSLYYRGGTEAFF. The CDR3, as DNA: TGTGCCAGCAGCTTGTACTACAGGGGAGGCACTGAAGCTTTCTTT. This chain joins TRBV7-8 and TRBJ1-1, with 7 nucleotides matching TRBD1. This CDR3 is built from 15 residues. The trim removed 3 bases at V and 4 bases at J, leaving 8 bases unmatched. Germline V gene lookup returns CDR1 SGHVS and CDR2 FQNEAQ.

The chain recombines TRBV10-3 with TRBJ2-3, with TRBD1 as a possible D gene (6 bases). Trimming took 4 bases from V and 6 from J, leaving 8 bases between them. Germline CDR1 ENHRY, CDR2 SYGVKD. The CDR3 extends over 12 amino acids. CDR3 loop: CAISGDNDTQYF. The CDR3 DNA follows: TGTGCCATCAGTGGGGACAACGATACGCAGTATTTT.

This clone has more than one count but fewer than ten. The chain links TRBV6-5 to TRBJ2-2; the match to TRBD2 covers 9 bases. The ends lost 4 bases at V and 3 bases at J; junction bases unmatched: 6. Germline loops: CDR1 MNHEY, CDR2 SVGAGI. CDR3 size: 16 residues. The CDR3 DNA sequence: TGTGCCAGCAGTTTGGGTCTAGCGGGATACACCGGGGAGCTGTTTTTT. Its protein product is CASSLGLAGYTGELFF.

The V and J genes are TRBV7-3 and TRBJ2-1; TRBD2 aligns across 14 bases. The germline gives CDR1 SGHTA, CDR2 FQGTGA. The V segment lost 4 bases and the J segment 7 bases; nucleotides outside the gene matches: 3. The CDR3 spans 15 residues. The CDR3: CASSSGLAGVNEQFF. CDR3 DNA: TGTGCCAGCAGCTCGGGACTAGCGGGGGTGAATGAGCAGTTCTTC.

The V and J genes are TRBV2 and TRBJ2-3; 7 nucleotides line up with TRBD2. The CDR3 is 15 amino acids. V lost 5 bases, J lost 3 bases, and 8 bases stayed unmatched. Germline V gene lookup returns CDR1 SNHLY and CDR2 FYNNEI. The CDR3 is CASSQAGGGTDTQYF. The CDR3 nucleotides read TGTGCCAGCAGTCAGGCGGGCGGGGGAACAGATACGCAGTATTTT.

The chain has TRBV5-6 and TRBJ1-4; no reliable D call. This CDR3 is built from 15 residues. Germline CDR1 reads SGHDT; CDR2 reads YYEEEE. Trimming cost V 2 bases and J 5 bases, with 13 bases left between them. CDR3 in DNA: TGTGCCAGCAGCTTATATTACAGCCTAAATGAAAAACTGTTTTTT. Its translation: CASSLYYSLNEKLFF.

CDR3 in amino acids: CASSLGDRGLPNYGYTF. In DNA, the CDR3 is TGTGCCAGCAGCTTAGGGGACAGGGGGCTGCCAAACTATGGCTACACCTTC. V gene TRBV7-9 combines with J gene TRBJ1-2; 12 nucleotides agree with TRBD1. Germline V gene data show CDR1 as SEHNR and CDR2 as FQNEAQ (reference sequence). Losses at the gene ends were 1 base for V and 2 bases for J; bases not matched to a gene: 5. The CDR3 is made up of 17 amino acids.

This rearrangement joins TRBV5-5 to TRBJ2-1, with no clear D. Germline loops: CDR1 SGHKS, CDR2 YYEKEE (reference sequence). The CDR3 consists of 10 residues. With 6 bases removed from V and 13 bases from J, the gap between germline ends came to 11 bases. CDR3 sequence (DNA): TGTGCCAGCACTAAACGGCGCCAGTTCTTC. Amino acids: CASTKRRQFF.

The rearrangement links TRBV14 to TRBJ1-1; D ambiguous. Trimming left V 4 bases short and J 3 bases short, with 3 bases between. The CDR3 consists of 11 residues. Germline V gene lookup returns CDR1 SGHDN and CDR2 FVKESK. This CDR3 is CASSLDTEAFF. Written as DNA, the CDR3 is TGTGCCAGCAGCCTTGACACTGAAGCTTTCTTT. The full variable domain, with the rest looked up from reference TRBV14 and TRBJ1-1, is EAGVTQFPSHSVIEKGQTVTLRCDPISGHDNLYWYRRVMGKEIKFLLHFVKESKQDESGMPNNRFLAERTGGTYSTLKVQPAELEDSGVYFCASSLDTEAFFGQGTRLTVV.

This clone was detected a few times. The chain couples TRBV5-6 to TRBJ2-1, with TRBD2 identical over 10 bases. With 4 bases clipped from V and 0 bases from J, the junction kept 7 bases outside the gene matches. The CDR3 loop spans 17 amino acids. Germline V gene sequence: CDR1 SGHDT, CDR2 YYEEEE. The CDR3 DNA sequence: TGTGCCAGCAGCCCCGGGGTAGCGGGGGGCTCCTACAATGAGCAGTTCTTC. Amino acids: CASSPGVAGGSYNEQFF. The full variable domain, rest sourced from reference TRBV5-6 and TRBJ2-1, is DAGVTQSPTHLIKTRGQQVTLRCSPKSGHDTVSWYQQALGQGPQFIFQYYEEEERQRGNFPDRFSGHQFPNYSSELNVNALLLGDSALYLCASSPGVAGGSYNEQFFGPGTRLTVL.

CDR3 sequence (DNA): TGTGCCAGTAGTATAGGCGGACTGGGGTACCAAGAGACCCAGTACTTC. This encodes CASSIGGLGYQETQYF. V usage is TRBV19 and J usage is TRBJ2-5; D is possibly TRBD2 (5 bases). CDR3 length: 16 amino acids. V gave up 1 base and J gave up 0 bases, with 12 bases separating them. Germline CDR1 reads LNHDA; CDR2 reads SQIVND (reference sequence).

The chain joins TRBV25-1 to TRBJ1-4; D is uncertain. Between the trimmed V and J ends, which lost 0 bases and 4 bases, there was a span of 0 bases. The CDR3 is 12 residues long. Germline CDR1 and CDR2: MGHDK and SYGVNS. This CDR3 reads CASSEYNEKLFF. DNA for the CDR3: TGTGCCAGCAGTGAATATAATGAAAAACTGTTTTTT. The full variable domain, its missing parts supplied by reference TRBV25-1 and TRBJ1-4, is EADIYQTPRYLVIGTGKKITLECSQTMGHDKMYWYQQDPGMELHLIHYSYGVNSTEKGDLSSESTVSRIRTEHFPLTLESARPSHTSQYLCASSEYNEKLFFGSGTQLSVL.